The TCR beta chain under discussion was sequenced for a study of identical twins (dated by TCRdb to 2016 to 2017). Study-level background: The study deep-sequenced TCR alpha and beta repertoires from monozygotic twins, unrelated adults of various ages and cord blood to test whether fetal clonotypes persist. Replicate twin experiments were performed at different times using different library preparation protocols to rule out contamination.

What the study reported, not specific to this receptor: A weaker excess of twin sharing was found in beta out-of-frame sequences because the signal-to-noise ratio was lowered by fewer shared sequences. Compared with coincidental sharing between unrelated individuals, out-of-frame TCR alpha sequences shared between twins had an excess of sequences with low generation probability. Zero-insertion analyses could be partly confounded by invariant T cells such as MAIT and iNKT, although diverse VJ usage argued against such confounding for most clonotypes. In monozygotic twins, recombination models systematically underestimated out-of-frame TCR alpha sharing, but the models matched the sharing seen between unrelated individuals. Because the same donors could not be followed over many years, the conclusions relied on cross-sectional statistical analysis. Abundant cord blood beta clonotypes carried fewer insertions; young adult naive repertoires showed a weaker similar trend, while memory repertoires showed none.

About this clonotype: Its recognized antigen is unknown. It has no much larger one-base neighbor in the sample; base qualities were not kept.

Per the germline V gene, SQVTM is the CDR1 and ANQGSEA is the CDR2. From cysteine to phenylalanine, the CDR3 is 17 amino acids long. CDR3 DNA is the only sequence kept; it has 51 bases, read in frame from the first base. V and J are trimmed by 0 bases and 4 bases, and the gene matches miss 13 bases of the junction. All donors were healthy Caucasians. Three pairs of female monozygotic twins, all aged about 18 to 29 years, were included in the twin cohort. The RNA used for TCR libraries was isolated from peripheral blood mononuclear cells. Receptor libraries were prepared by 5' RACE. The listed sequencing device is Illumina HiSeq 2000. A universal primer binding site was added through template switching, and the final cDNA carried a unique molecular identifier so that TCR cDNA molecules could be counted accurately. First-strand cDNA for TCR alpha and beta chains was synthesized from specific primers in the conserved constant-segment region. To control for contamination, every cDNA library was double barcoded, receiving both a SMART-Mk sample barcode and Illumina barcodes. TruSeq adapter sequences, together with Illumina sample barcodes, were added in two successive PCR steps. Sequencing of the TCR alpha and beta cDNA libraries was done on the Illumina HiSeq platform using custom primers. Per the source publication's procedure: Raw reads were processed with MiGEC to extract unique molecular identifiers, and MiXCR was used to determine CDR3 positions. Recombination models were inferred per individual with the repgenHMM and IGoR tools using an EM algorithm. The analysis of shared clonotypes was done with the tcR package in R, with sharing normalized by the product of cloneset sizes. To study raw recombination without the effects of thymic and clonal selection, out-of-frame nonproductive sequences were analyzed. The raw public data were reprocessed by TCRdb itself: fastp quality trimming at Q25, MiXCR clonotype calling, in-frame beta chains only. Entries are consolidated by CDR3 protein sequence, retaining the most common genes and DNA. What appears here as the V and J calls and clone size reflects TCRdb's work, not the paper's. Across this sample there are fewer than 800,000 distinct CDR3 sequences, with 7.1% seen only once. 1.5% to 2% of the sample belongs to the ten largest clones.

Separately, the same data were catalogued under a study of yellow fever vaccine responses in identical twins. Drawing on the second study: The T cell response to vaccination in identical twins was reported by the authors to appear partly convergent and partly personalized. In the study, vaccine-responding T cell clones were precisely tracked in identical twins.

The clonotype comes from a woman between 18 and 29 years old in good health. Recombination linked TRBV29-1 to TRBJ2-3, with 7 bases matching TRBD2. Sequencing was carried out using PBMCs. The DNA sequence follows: TGCAGCGTTGAAGACGAGAGGGGCGGGAGTCGGCCAGATACGCAGTATTTT. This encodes CSVEDERGGSRPDTQYF.